This T cell receptor beta chain stems from a study of T cells after yellow fever vaccination. Broader study findings: Researchers noted that a small share of clonotypes showed up in both CD4 and CD8 compartments. Most primary-vaccination clones reappeared after the booster (more than 95% CD4, roughly 88% CD8). The secondary response was weaker, and its peak arrived faster, on day 5 versus 15.

This clonotype was detected a few times. Its antigen remains unidentified. Researchers made TCR cDNA using 5'RACE template switching, and this step added a universal primer site and UMIs. TCRdb redid the calling of the 5' RACE reads with MiXCR, one entry per CDR3 protein. The data contain 300,000 or so distinct CDR3 sequences, roughly 8.7% of them seen just once; the ten biggest clones take up around 3.1%. V was clipped by 0 bases and J by 2 bases, with 14 bases between them. The CDR3 has 18 amino acids. Germline lookup yields CDR1 LGHNA and CDR2 YSLEER. The clonotype originates from a man aged 18 to 30 who received the YFV17D yellow fever vaccine. The source was CD4+ T cells sorted from PBMCs, collected 5 days after the yellow fever booster vaccination. The chain is built from TRBV4-3 and TRBJ2-6; D ambiguous. CDR3 bases: TGCGCCAGCAGCCAAGATCCGGGCCCCTCTCCTGGGGCCAACGTCCTGACTTTC. Translation: CASSQDPGPSPGANVLTF.